This T cell receptor beta chain derives from a study of Ad26.COV2.S vaccination and SARS-CoV-2 variants. At the level of the study: Ad26.COV2.S arm of COV1001 included the donor. Doses of Ad26.COV2.S were injected into muscle once or twice, 56 days apart.

Measured with immunoSEQ multiplex PCR; TCRdb has only the in-frame clones, and not every one. This table has 290,000 or so clones, 87% appearing once. Treatment given: around 19 received Ad26.COV2.S at low or high dose, single or two shots; 5 received placebo; per-sample allocation not given. Samples were taken on day 63 after the first vaccine or placebo injection. In Boston, an adult donor aged 18-55 years took part. Per germline, CDR1 SNHLY and CDR2 FYNNEI. The J segment lost 4 bases and the V segment lost 5 bases, leaving 3 bases of the junction unmatched. CDR3 length: 14 residues. Details on this clone: Other DNA sequences in the same sample also yield this CDR3.

The specimen was peripheral blood, collected in a trial of Ad26.COV2.S vaccine versus placebo. The receptor was derived from a person between 18 and 59 years old who received the Ad26.COV2.S COVID-19 vaccine or a placebo. The chain is built from TRBV2 and TRBJ2-1, with 9 bases fitting TRBD1. The CDR3 loop reads CASSTGGSYNEQFF. CDR3 coding DNA: TGTGCCAGCAGTACAGGGGGCAGTTACAATGAGCAGTTCTTC.